This T cell receptor beta chain was documented in a study of shared clonotypes between healthy human individuals. The authors distributed each subset's genomic DNA evenly over several immunoSEQ plates. The assay was immunoSEQ multiplex PCR, and TCRdb's table has in-frame clones only and misses some. The sample includes around 2.1 million clones, 85% to 95% of them seen just once. Trimming left V 8 bases short and J 4 bases short, with 11 bases between. Per germline, CDR1 LNHDA and CDR2 SQIVND (reference sequence). CDR3 length equals 12 residues. Notes on this clone: Its cognate antigen is unknown. This specimen includes other DNA sequences encoding the same CDR3.

Terminally differentiated effector memory CD45RA+ cells were left out of the naive CD8 fraction, which was CD45RO-negative and positively selected for CCR7. Donors were Caucasian adults residing in Nashville, Tennessee, USA. Points from the study as a whole: Tissue TCR repertoires likely differ from these blood-only repertoires.

Sequencing was done on a sample of naive CD8+ T cells from PBMCs. The genes are TRBV19 and TRBJ1-1, with D unclear. The source is a young man in good health. Some clones in this sample may be carry-over from other donors' samples. Here the CDR3 DNA reads TGTGCCAGTGGACCCGGGGTCACTGAAGCTTTCTTT. As protein: CASGPGVTEAFF.